This T cell receptor (beta chain) was retrieved from a study of OX40 agonist ivuxolimab in advanced cancers. Study observations and caveats: At 0.1 to 3.0 mg/kg and by week 6, CD4+ and CD8+ T cells in the blood had expanded clonally.

Blood was sampled at baseline, cycle 4 day 1, and cycle 7 day 1. CDR1 and CDR2 from the germline V gene are SGDLS and YYNGEE. The V gene end was trimmed by 3 bases and the J gene end by 5 bases; junction bases not matched to a gene: 5. This CDR3 region has 13 residues. With respect to this clone: Its cognate antigen is unknown.

TCRdb's table, derived via immunoSEQ multiplex PCR, lists solely in-frame clones and lacks some. The data hold about 46,000 clones, with more than 75% observed a single time. This specimen was CD4+ or CD8+ T cells sorted from blood, taken in a trial of the OX40 agonist ivuxolimab. The rearrangement links TRBV9 to TRBJ2-7, with 7 bases that match TRBD1. The clonotype originates from an adult with an advanced solid tumor such as melanoma, head and neck, liver or kidney cancer. The CDR3 spells CASSGRQGHEQYF. The DNA for the CDR3 is TGTGCCAGCAGCGGCAGACAGGGCCACGAGCAGTACTTC.